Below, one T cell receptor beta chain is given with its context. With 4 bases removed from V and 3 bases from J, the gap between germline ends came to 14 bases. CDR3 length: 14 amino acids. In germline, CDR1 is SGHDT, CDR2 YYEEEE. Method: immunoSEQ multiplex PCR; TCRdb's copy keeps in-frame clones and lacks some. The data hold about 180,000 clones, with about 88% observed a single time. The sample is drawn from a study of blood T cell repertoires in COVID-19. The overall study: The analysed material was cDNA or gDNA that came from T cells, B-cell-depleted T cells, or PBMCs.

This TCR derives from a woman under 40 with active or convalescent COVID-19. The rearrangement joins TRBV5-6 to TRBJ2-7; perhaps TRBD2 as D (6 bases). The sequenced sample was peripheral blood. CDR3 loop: CASSTGTGVYEQYF. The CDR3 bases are TGTGCCAGCAGCACGGGGACGGGGGTCTACGAGCAGTACTTC.